Given below is one TCR beta chain in context. The source of the sample is a study of OX40 agonist ivuxolimab in advanced cancers. Study information: The study gave patients intravenous ivuxolimab at 0.01 to 10 mg/kg every 2 weeks. Anti-PD-1, anti-PD-L1 or anti-CTLA-4 therapy given earlier was allowed, and roughly 40% had some.

Measured with immunoSEQ multiplex PCR; TCRdb has only the in-frame clones, and not every one. The sample includes tens of thousands of clones, over 65% seen only once; the top ten take around 2.7%. There are 14 residues in the CDR3. V was trimmed by 2 bases and J by 2 bases, leaving 10 bases between them. The V gene's germline CDR1 is SNHLY and CDR2 FYNNEI. The chain links TRBV2 to TRBJ2-7; D is perhaps TRBD1 (5 bases). This receptor was taken from an adult with an advanced solid tumor such as melanoma, head and neck, liver or kidney cancer. The input for sequencing was CD4+ or CD8+ T cells sorted from blood, taken in a trial of the OX40 agonist ivuxolimab. The CDR3 here is CASSERPGPYEQYF. The CDR3 DNA is TGTGCCAGCAGTGAACGGCCAGGGCCCTACGAGCAGTACTTC.